The rows below give T cell receptor beta chains drawn from one sample of a study of blood T cell repertoires in COVID-19. The data were produced by immunoSEQ multiplex PCR, yet TCRdb's version contains in-frame clones alone and is incomplete. The data show fewer than 45,000 clones, about 81% seen once. Sequenced input: peripheral blood. These receptors were collected from a man in his forties or fifties with active or convalescent COVID-19. Each CDR3 is given with its conserved first and last residue. The D gene is left open where the match is weak. A row's size may be missing; if present it is once, few, many or a size class.

abundance: NA
d_gene: NA
v_gene: TRBV7-2
j_gene: TRBJ1-2
CDR3aa: CASSSGLSGLNYGYTF
CDR3nt: TGTGCCAGCAGCTCCGGCCTGAGCGGGCTTAACTATGGCTACACCTTC

abundance: once
d_gene: TRBD2
v_gene: TRBV6-5
j_gene: TRBJ2-7
CDR3aa: CASSYSAGGTSYEQYF
CDR3nt: TGTGCCAGCAGTTACTCGGCGGGAGGGACCTCCTACGAGCAGTACTTC

abundance: NA
d_gene: NA
v_gene: TRBV6-2/TRBV6-3
j_gene: TRBJ2-7
CDR3aa: CASSYVGHEQYF
CDR3nt: TGTGCCAGCAGTTACGTGGGCCACGAGCAGTACTTC

abundance: NA
d_gene: NA
v_gene: TRBV24-1
j_gene: TRBJ2-6
CDR3aa: CATSHRVAGANVLTF
CDR3nt: TGTGCCACCAGCCACAGGGTTGCTGGGGCCAACGTCCTGACTTTC

abundance: NA
d_gene: NA
v_gene: TRBV2
j_gene: TRBJ2-3
CDR3aa: CASRGLLSTDTQYF
CDR3nt: TGTGCCAGCAGAGGACTACTCTCCACAGATACGCAGTATTTT

abundance: few
d_gene: NA
v_gene: TRBV4-1
j_gene: TRBJ2-7
CDR3aa: CASSQERYGGARLEEQYF
CDR3nt: TGCGCCAGCAGCCAAGAGAGGTATGGGGGGGCGCGTTTGGAGGAGCAGTACTTC

abundance: NA
d_gene: NA
v_gene: TRBV9
j_gene: TRBJ1-1
CDR3aa: CASSVGMNRLNTEAFF
CDR3nt: TGTGCCAGCAGCGTAGGCATGAACAGACTGAACACTGAAGCTTTCTTT

abundance: once
d_gene: NA
v_gene: TRBV9
j_gene: TRBJ2-7
CDR3aa: CASSVGGPRPEQYF
CDR3nt: TGTGCCAGCAGCGTAGGAGGCCCCCGCCCGGAGCAGTACTTC

abundance: few
d_gene: TRBD2
v_gene: TRBV5-1
j_gene: TRBJ2-2
CDR3aa: CASSSRLAGGPGELFF
CDR3nt: TGCGCCAGCAGCTCTAGACTAGCGGGAGGTCCCGGGGAGCTGTTTTTT

abundance: NA
d_gene: NA
v_gene: TRBV6-5
j_gene: TRBJ2-3
CDR3aa: CASYGSSSTDTQYF
CDR3nt: TGTGCCAGTTACGGGAGCAGCAGCACAGATACGCAGTATTTT

abundance: NA
d_gene: NA
v_gene: TRBV6-5
j_gene: TRBJ1-6
CDR3aa: CASSFPNSPLHF
CDR3nt: TGTGCCAGCAGTTTCCCGAATTCACCCCTCCACTTT

abundance: NA
d_gene: TRBD1
v_gene: TRBV2
j_gene: TRBJ1-5
CDR3aa: CASNGQGLSQPQHF
CDR3nt: TGTGCCAGCAATGGACAGGGTTTGAGTCAGCCCCAGCATTTT

abundance: NA
d_gene: TRBD1
v_gene: TRBV19
j_gene: TRBJ2-7
CDR3aa: CASSPGTVGEQYF
CDR3nt: TGTGCCAGTAGTCCGGGGACAGTCGGGGAGCAGTACTTC

abundance: NA
d_gene: NA
v_gene: TRBV27
j_gene: TRBJ2-7
CDR3aa: CASSLSPLAYEQYF
CDR3nt: TGTGCCAGCAGTTTATCCCCCCTCGCCTACGAGCAGTACTTC

abundance: NA
d_gene: TRBD2
v_gene: TRBV5-1
j_gene: TRBJ2-3
CDR3aa: CASSSGGPGLAGMDTQYF
CDR3nt: TGCGCCAGCAGTTCAGGTGGCCCGGGACTAGCGGGAATGGATACGCAGTATTTT

abundance: once
d_gene: NA
v_gene: TRBV18
j_gene: TRBJ2-1
CDR3aa: CASSPIPGALGNEQFF
CDR3nt: TGTGCCAGCTCACCAATTCCAGGGGCCCTCGGGAATGAGCAGTTCTTC

abundance: few
d_gene: TRBD2
v_gene: TRBV7-2
j_gene: TRBJ2-3
CDR3aa: CASSLAGGPRNTQYF
CDR3nt: TGTGCCAGCAGCTTAGCGGGAGGGCCACGGAATACGCAGTATTTT

abundance: few
d_gene: TRBD2
v_gene: TRBV18
j_gene: TRBJ2-1
CDR3aa: CASSPLSSGSEQFF
CDR3nt: TGTGCCAGCTCACCCTTGAGTAGCGGGAGTGAGCAGTTCTTC

abundance: NA
d_gene: NA
v_gene: TRBV28
j_gene: TRBJ2-6
CDR3aa: CASSSRAVLGVLTF
CDR3nt: TGTGCCAGCAGTTCCAGGGCGGTGTTGGGAGTCCTGACTTTC

abundance: NA
d_gene: TRBD1
v_gene: TRBV5-5
j_gene: TRBJ1-4
CDR3aa: CASSSGWDRNNEKLFF
CDR3nt: TGTGCCAGCAGCTCGGGATGGGACAGAAATAATGAAAAACTGTTTTTT

abundance: NA
d_gene: TRBD1
v_gene: TRBV11-3
j_gene: TRBJ1-6
CDR3aa: CASRGPGQQNSPLHF
CDR3nt: TGTGCCAGCAGGGGGCCGGGACAGCAAAATTCACCCCTCCACTTT

abundance: NA
d_gene: TRBD2
v_gene: TRBV9
j_gene: TRBJ2-5
CDR3aa: CASRASGSETQYF
CDR3nt: TGTGCCAGCAGGGCTAGCGGGAGTGAGACCCAGTACTTC

abundance: NA
d_gene: NA
v_gene: TRBV5-4
j_gene: TRBJ1-1
CDR3aa: CASSLVEQVRGEAFF
CDR3nt: TGTGCCAGCAGCTTGGTGGAACAGGTGCGGGGTGAAGCTTTCTTT